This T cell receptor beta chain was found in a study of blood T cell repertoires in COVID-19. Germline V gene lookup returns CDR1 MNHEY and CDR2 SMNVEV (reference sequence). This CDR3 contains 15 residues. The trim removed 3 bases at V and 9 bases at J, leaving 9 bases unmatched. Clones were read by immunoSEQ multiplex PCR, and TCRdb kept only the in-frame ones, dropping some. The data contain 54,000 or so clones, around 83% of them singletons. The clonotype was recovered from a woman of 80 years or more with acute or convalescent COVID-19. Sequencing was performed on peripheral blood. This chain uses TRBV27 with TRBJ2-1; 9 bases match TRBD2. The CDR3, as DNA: TGTGCCAGCAGTTTTCTAGCGGGAAAGGGCGGTGAGCAGTTCTTC. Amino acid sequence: CASSFLAGKGGEQFF.